Listed below are T cell receptor beta chains from one sample, sequenced in a study of regulatory T cells in long-lasting Graves disease. TCRdb fed the multiplex PCR reads into MiXCR, producing one record per CDR3 protein. The sample has roughly 470,000 distinct CDR3 sequences, roughly 20% seen once. The input for sequencing was peripheral blood mononuclear cells (PBMCs), taken when the disease was refractory, from a patient treated with antithyroid drugs. Receptors originate from a female donor with Graves disease. The CDR3 runs from the conserved cysteine through the conserved F or W. The D gene is left open where the match is weak. Where a row states a size, it is once, few, many or the class of an expanded clone; other rows omit it.

>-|TRBJ2-6|few|TRBV7-2
CASSLGPNRSGANVLTF
TGTGCCAGCAGCTTAGGCCCTAACAGGTCTGGGGCCAACGTCCTGACTTTC
>TRBD1|TRBJ2-7|many|TRBV28
CASTPVPYRGRSEQYF
TGTGCCAGCACCCCCGTCCCCTACAGGGGGCGGTCCGAGCAGTACTTC
>-|TRBJ1-2|-|TRBV7-2
CASSLNLWMAPTAYGYTF
TGTGCCAGCAGCTTAAATCTTTGGATGGCCCCTACAGCATATGGCTACACCTTC
>TRBD1|TRBJ1-1|many|TRBV5-1
CASSYAGGAHGAFF
TGCGCCAGCAGCTATGCAGGGGGGGCTCACGGAGCTTTCTTT
>-|TRBJ2-4|many|TRBV2
CASSEDWRNIQYF
TGTGCCAGCAGTGAGGACTGGAGAAACATTCAGTACTTC
>TRBD2|TRBJ2-7|many|TRBV6-5
CASSYFRTSAYEQYF
TGTGCCAGCAGTTACTTTCGGACTAGCGCGTACGAGCAGTACTTC
>-|TRBJ1-2|many|TRBV6-5
CASSYSTSASGYGYTF
TGTGCCAGCAGTTACTCGACTTCAGCCTCGGGGTATGGCTACACCTTC
>-|TRBJ2-2|few|TRBV6-1
CASRLMGTGELFF
TGTGCCAGCAGGCTAATGGGTACCGGGGAGCTGTTTTTT
>TRBD2|TRBJ2-3|few|TRBV27
CASSSSSGQGDTQYF
TGTGCCAGCAGTTCATCTAGCGGCCAAGGAGATACGCAGTATTTT
>-|TRBJ2-3|-|TRBV6-2/TRBV6-3
CASSYGGGSDTQYF
TGTGCCAGCAGTTACGGTGGCGGGTCAGATACGCAGTATTTT